Described below is a single T cell receptor beta chain sequence and its context. A much larger clone lies a single base off, so this may be a read error. This CDR3 contains 13 residues. Between the trimmed V and J ends, which lost 3 bases and 5 bases, there was a span of 7 bases. Germline loops: CDR1 LNHDA, CDR2 SQIVND (reference sequence). It was with unique molecular identifiers that the TCRbeta library was prepared. One entry per CDR3 protein, called by TCRdb with MiXCR from the PCR reads. The data show around 240,000 distinct CDR3 sequences, roughly 8% seen once. These data belong to a study of T-cell reconstitution after alpha-beta-depleted transplantation in children.

This specimen consisted of PBMCs, mostly from graft donor cells, obtained 180 days after TCRalphabeta/CD19-depleted stem cell transplant. This TCR was recovered from a male patient between 10 and 17 years old who had a stem cell transplant for acute lymphoblastic leukemia, so the T cells may come from the graft donor. The chain employs TRBV19 and TRBJ2-2, with unresolved D. This CDR3 reads CASSITITGELFF. CDR3 nucleotides: TGTGCCAGTAGTATCACTATAACCGGGGAGCTGTTTTTT.